The rows below give T cell receptor beta chains drawn from one sample of a study of cytomegalovirus exposure and HLA in healthy donors. Libraries were prepared by immunoSEQ multiplex PCR; TCRdb keeps only in-frame clonotypes and omits some of them. The data hold approximately 100,000 clones, with less than 9.5% observed a single time. Sequencing used PBMCs. All receptors come from a man in his fifties or sixties in good health and CMV-seropositive. The CDR3 runs from the conserved cysteine through the conserved F or W. A D gene is named only where the DNA matches it firmly. A clone size is listed for some rows: how often the clone was seen (once, few, many), or a class if it is expanded.

d_gene	v_gene	j_gene	abundance	CDR3aa	CDR3nt
TRBD2	TRBV9	TRBJ2-5	few	CASSVGTREQETQYF	TGTGCCAGCAGCGTAGGGACTAGGGAGCAAGAGACCCAGTACTTC
TRBD1	TRBV7-9	TRBJ2-3	-	CASSTRTGAADTQYF	TGTGCCAGCAGCACCCGGACAGGGGCCGCAGATACGCAGTATTTT
-	TRBV28	TRBJ1-2	few	CASSGSAGSYTF	TGTGCCAGCAGTGGTAGTGCGGGGAGCTACACCTTC
-	TRBV28	TRBJ1-4	-	CASSNQRAKLFF	TGTGCCAGCAGTAACCAGCGGGCGAAACTGTTTTTT
-	TRBV13	TRBJ2-7	-	CASSSREYEQYF	TGTGCCAGCAGCTCCAGGGAATACGAGCAGTACTTC
-	TRBV2	TRBJ2-1	-	CATTGAGRRGDEQFF	TGTGCCACCACGGGGGCCGGGCGACGGGGGGATGAGCAGTTCTTC
TRBD1	TRBV6-5	TRBJ2-1	few	CASGGTGGGNEQFF	TGTGCCAGCGGCGGGACAGGGGGAGGCAATGAGCAGTTCTTC
TRBD1	TRBV2	TRBJ1-5	-	CASSGDRGSQPQHF	TGTGCCAGCAGTGGGGACAGGGGGAGTCAGCCCCAGCATTTT
TRBD2	TRBV30	TRBJ2-7	few	CAWMGLAGVDEQYF	TGTGCCTGGATGGGACTAGCGGGAGTCGACGAGCAGTACTTC
TRBD2	TRBV18	TRBJ2-3	few	CASSLQLAGGTDTQYF	TGTGCCAGCTCACTCCAACTAGCGGGGGGCACAGATACGCAGTATTTT
-	TRBV5-1	TRBJ2-7	-	CASSLGGERAYEQYF	TGCGCCAGCAGCTTGGGCGGGGAAAGGGCTTACGAGCAGTACTTC
-	TRBV27	TRBJ2-7	few	CASSFFSSYEQYF	TGTGCCAGCAGTTTCTTCAGCTCCTACGAGCAGTACTTC
TRBD1	TRBV28	TRBJ1-2	few	CASSLHPQGVDGYTF	TGTGCCAGCAGTTTACACCCCCAGGGGGTAGATGGCTACACCTTC
TRBD1	TRBV6-1	TRBJ1-1	few	CASDAGTAFSIPFF	TGTGCCAGTGACGCCGGGACAGCCTTCTCCATCCCTTTCTTT
TRBD2	TRBV27	TRBJ2-7	few	CASSSAAGGTSEQYF	TGTGCCAGCAGTTCCGCCGCGGGAGGGACCTCCGAGCAGTACTTC
-	TRBV29-1	TRBJ2-7	few	CSVVFSSYEQYF	TGCAGCGTTGTCTTTAGCTCCTACGAGCAGTACTTC
TRBD2	TRBV2	TRBJ2-3	-	CASTSVAGVTDTQYF	TGTGCCAGCACGTCGGTAGCGGGAGTCACAGATACGCAGTATTTT
TRBD1	TRBV6-6	TRBJ1-2	few	CASSQGQGSTYGYTF	TGTGCTAGCAGTCAGGGACAGGGGTCGACCTATGGCTACACCTTC
TRBD2	TRBV5-1	TRBJ2-3	few	CASSLDRGSADTQYF	TGCGCCAGCAGCTTGGATCGCGGGAGCGCAGATACGCAGTATTTT
TRBD1	TRBV2	TRBJ1-5	-	CASSQNRGQPQHF	TGTGCCAGCAGTCAAAACAGGGGCCAGCCCCAGCATTTT
-	TRBV11-2	TRBJ1-2	few	CASSLAGQFYGYTF	TGTGCCAGCAGCTTAGCTGGCCAGTTCTATGGCTACACCTTC
TRBD1	TRBV4-1	TRBJ1-2	-	CASSQGTRGLDGYTF	TGCGCCAGCAGCCAAGGAACCAGGGGGCTGGATGGCTACACCTTC
TRBD2	TRBV5-4	TRBJ2-5	few	CASSLAGLQETQYF	TGTGCCAGCAGCTTGGCGGGACTACAAGAGACCCAGTACTTC
-	TRBV7-8	TRBJ2-6	-	CASSFSDSGANVLTF	TGTGCCAGCAGCTTCAGCGACTCTGGGGCCAACGTCCTGACTTTC
-	TRBV29-1	TRBJ2-5	-	CSVNPGEETQYF	TGCAGCGTCAACCCAGGGGAAGAGACCCAGTACTTC
-	TRBV2	TRBJ2-5	few	CAGAGNPQETQYF	TGTGCCGGGGCAGGTAACCCCCAAGAGACCCAGTACTTC
-	TRBV10-1	TRBJ1-6	few	CASLNSPLHF	TGCGCCAGCTTAAATTCACCCCTCCACTTT
-	TRBV5-4	TRBJ2-1	few	CASSPRGRGGGRPNEQFF	TGTGCCAGCAGCCCCCGCGGTAGGGGGGGAGGGCGTCCCAATGAGCAGTTCTTC
TRBD1	TRBV6-5	TRBJ1-1	few	CASRWTGGSTEAFF	TGTGCCAGCCGATGGACAGGGGGCTCTACTGAAGCTTTCTTT
TRBD2	TRBV2	TRBJ2-2	few	CASRGGYGGGTNTGELFF	TGTGCCAGCAGGGGGGGTTATGGCGGGGGAACGAACACCGGGGAGCTGTTTTTT
-	TRBV28	TRBJ2-5	-	CASSQGGRGQETQYF	TGTGCCAGCAGTCAGGGGGGTCGGGGCCAAGAGACCCAGTACTTC
TRBD1	TRBV7-8	TRBJ2-7	-	CASRDDPGQGGSEQYF	TGTGCCAGCAGAGACGACCCGGGACAGGGGGGATCCGAGCAGTACTTC